Listed below are T cell receptor beta chains from one sample, sequenced in a study of CD8+ T cells in alopecia areata. Sequenced by immunoSEQ multiplex PCR; TCRdb stores in-frame clones only, minus some. Found here are 190,000 or so clones, roughly 62% of them singletons; the top ten hold roughly 12%. Sequences were derived from CD8+ T cells sorted from blood, sampled at week 24, from a patient treated with tofacitinib. These receptors originate from a human donor with alopecia areata. Each CDR3 is given with its conserved first and last residue. D genes are given only for firm matches. Some rows have no size entry. The others give once, few or many, or a class for an expanded clone.

D: TRBD2; V: TRBV13; J: TRBJ2-1; size: .; CDR3: CASSLPSTSGDEQFF; DNA: TGTGCCAGTTCACTCCCCTCGACTAGCGGGGATGAGCAGTTCTTC
D: TRBD1; V: TRBV15; J: TRBJ1-1; size: .; CDR3: CATNQAGQVSEAFF; DNA: TGTGCCACCAATCAAGCGGGACAGGTTTCTGAAGCTTTCTTT
D: TRBD2; V: TRBV4-1; J: TRBJ2-3; size: few; CDR3: CASSQDGTSGVWDTQYF; DNA: TGCGCCAGCAGCCAAGATGGTACTAGCGGGGTGTGGGATACGCAGTATTTT
D: TRBD2; V: TRBV30; J: TRBJ2-7; size: .; CDR3: CACPRLAGGREQYF; DNA: TGTGCCTGCCCCCGACTAGCGGGGGGGCGCGAGCAGTACTTC
D: .; V: TRBV19; J: TRBJ2-5; size: .; CDR3: CASSIGGGHLFQETQYF; DNA: TGTGCCAGTAGTATAGGCGGTGGCCATTTATTTCAAGAGACCCAGTACTTC
D: .; V: TRBV11-2; J: TRBJ2-7; size: .; CDR3: CASSLGDGSYEQYF; DNA: TGTGCCAGCAGCTTAGGGGACGGATCCTACGAGCAGTACTTC
D: TRBD1; V: TRBV19; J: TRBJ1-1; size: .; CDR3: CASSVTGYTEAFF; DNA: TGTGCCAGTAGTGTGACAGGGTACACTGAAGCTTTCTTT
D: .; V: TRBV30; J: TRBJ1-1; size: .; CDR3: CAWSAPDSRYTEAFF; DNA: TGTGCCTGGAGTGCCCCGGACAGCCGATACACTGAAGCTTTCTTT
D: .; V: TRBV30; J: TRBJ1-2; size: few; CDR3: CAWSDSYGYTF; DNA: TGTGCCTGGAGTGACTCCTATGGCTACACCTTC
D: .; V: TRBV30; J: TRBJ1-2; size: few; CDR3: CAWTIDSSLGGYTF; DNA: TGTGCCTGGACCATAGACAGTTCTTTGGGGGGCTACACCTTC
D: .; V: TRBV2; J: TRBJ2-5; size: .; CDR3: CASSEGAPETQYF; DNA: TGTGCCAGCAGTGAGGGGGCCCCAGAGACCCAGTACTTC
D: .; V: TRBV4-1; J: TRBJ1-4; size: .; CDR3: CASSQRTENNEKLFF; DNA: TGCGCCAGCAGCCAACGTACAGAAAACAATGAAAAACTGTTTTTT
D: .; V: TRBV7-9; J: TRBJ2-7; size: .; CDR3: CASSKTYEQYF; DNA: TGTGCCAGCAGCAAAACCTACGAGCAGTACTTC
D: TRBD1; V: TRBV29-1; J: TRBJ2-7; size: .; CDR3: CSVEGQGSSYEQYF; DNA: TGCAGCGTTGAAGGACAGGGCAGCTCCTACGAGCAGTACTTC
D: .; V: TRBV19; J: TRBJ1-1; size: few; CDR3: CASRPRGVRAEAFF; DNA: TGTGCCAGTAGACCCCGCGGGGTGAGGGCTGAAGCTTTCTTT